These 24 T cell receptor beta chains share one sample of origin, sequenced in a study of regulatory T cells in long-lasting Graves disease. Time point specified: persistent/refractory GD, antithyroid drugs over 5 years with positive TRAb. PBMC RNA was the source of the TCR library. CDR3-region Arm-PCR and iRepertoire HTBI primers produced the TCR beta libraries. MiXCR, applied by TCRdb to the multiplex PCR reads, yields one record per CDR3 protein. The sample includes around 460,000 distinct CDR3 sequences, about 20% seen only once; the top ten take roughly 13%. Material: peripheral blood mononuclear cells (PBMCs), obtained when the disease was refractory, from a patient treated with antithyroid drugs. The receptors stem from a female donor with Graves disease.

The chain links TRBV7-2 to TRBJ1-6, with D possibly matching TRBD1 (5 bases). Germline assignment: CDR1 SGHTA and CDR2 FQGNSA. There are 14 residues in the CDR3. Trimming took 5 bases from V and 6 from J, leaving 11 bases between them. DNA for the CDR3: TGTGCCAGCAGCCCCCGACAGTTTAATTCACCCCTCCACTTT. Translating it yields CASSPRQFNSPLHF. Looking up the rest from reference TRBV7-2 and TRBJ1-6 gives the full variable domain: GAGVSQSPSNKVTEKGKDVELRCDPISGHTALYWYRQSLGQGLEFLIYFQGNSAPDKSGLPSDRFSAERTGGSVSTLTIQRTQQEDSAVYLCASSPRQFNSPLHFGNGTRLTVT.

In this sample, this clonotype turned up a few times. CDR3 loop: CASSPRVGGFTYEQYF. CDR3 coding DNA: TGTGCCAGCAGCCCACGTGTGGGCGGGTTCACCTACGAGCAGTACTTC. The rearrangement joins TRBV11-2 to TRBJ2-7; a possible D gene is TRBD2 (5 bases). Germline loops: CDR1 SGHAT, CDR2 FQNNGV. This CDR3 is built from 16 residues. Trimming shortened V by 5 bases and J by 2 bases, and 19 bases separated the two germline ends.

V is TRBV12-3 or TRBV12-4 and J is TRBJ2-2, with 11 bases that match TRBD2. The J segment lost 3 bases and the V segment lost 2 bases, leaving 2 bases of the junction unmatched. The CDR3 contains 16 residues. In DNA form, the CDR3 reads TGTGCCAGCAGTTTATTAGCGGGAGGGTACACCGGGGAGCTGTTTTTT. This codes for CASSLLAGGYTGELFF.

This clonotype was picked up a small number of times. V usage is TRBV25-1 and J usage is TRBJ2-5; perhaps TRBD2 as D (6 bases). Per the germline V gene, CDR1 is MGHDK and CDR2 is SYGVNS. Trimming stripped 6 bases from V and 4 bases from J, with 12 bases between. The CDR3 runs to 13 residues. CDR3 sequence: CASRPGLGETQYF. In nucleotides, the CDR3 is TGTGCCAGCAGGCCGGGACTCGGAGAGACCCAGTACTTC.

This clonotype was picked up many times. The chain carries TRBV28 and TRBJ1-5; D gene unclear. V gave up 6 bases and J gave up 6 bases, with 18 bases separating them. CDR1 is MDHEN and CDR2 is SYDVKM in the germline V gene. There are 15 residues in the CDR3. The CDR3 nucleotides read TGTGCCAGCAGACTAATCCCGACCGTAGGTCAGCCCCAGCATTTT. Translating it yields CASRLIPTVGQPQHF.

This clonotype has ten or more counts. The CDR3 nucleotides read TGCAGTGCTAGAGGAGGAAATTCACCCCTCCACTTT. This translates into CSARGGNSPLHF. The chain is built from TRBV20-1 and TRBJ1-6; no firm D call. Trimming pared 1 base from V and 7 bases from J, leaving 5 bases between. This CDR3 spans 12 amino acids. The germline V gene has CDR1 DFQATT and CDR2 SNEGSKA (reference sequence).

This clonotype was observed a handful of times. The genes are TRBV19 and TRBJ2-7; TRBD1 aligns across 8 bases. The J segment lost 2 bases and the V segment lost 5 bases, leaving 5 bases of the junction unmatched. Germline-derived CDR1 and CDR2 are LNHDA and SQIVND (reference sequence). The CDR3 totals 14 residues. CDR3 loop: CASSRGTGPYEQYF. In DNA form, the CDR3 reads TGTGCCAGTAGTCGTGGGACAGGACCCTACGAGCAGTACTTC.

The chain employs TRBV20-1 and TRBJ2-3; D not resolved. V lost 0 bases, J lost 10 bases, and 11 bases lay in between. The CDR3 loop spans 12 amino acids. The germline CDR1 and CDR2 sequences are DFQATT and SNEGSKA (reference sequence). The CDR3 loop is CSARDTGFSQYF. The CDR3, as DNA: TGCAGTGCTAGAGATACGGGTTTCTCGCAGTATTTT.

The DNA of the CDR3 is TGTGCCAGCAGGTACGGACTAGCGGGGTCAAACTACGAGCAGTACTTC. Its translation: CASRYGLAGSNYEQYF. This chain connects TRBV6-5 to TRBJ2-7; 12 nucleotides match TRBD2. The V gene's germline CDR1 is MNHEY and CDR2 SVGAGI. The V and J ends lost 6 bases and 3 bases, in that order; junction bases with no gene match: 9. The CDR3 extends over 16 amino acids.

CDR3: CASSLWEGAEKLFF. The CDR3 DNA follows: TGTGCCAGCAGCCTCTGGGAGGGGGCTGAAAAACTGTTTTTT. This chain joins TRBV7-2 and TRBJ1-4, with TRBD1 matching over 7 bases. The germline CDR1 and CDR2 sequences are SGHTA and FQGNSA. The CDR3 sequence is 14 residues long. With V trimmed by 5 bases and J by 7 bases, 7 bases remained unmatched. The full variable domain, rest sourced from reference TRBV7-2 and TRBJ1-4, is GAGVSQSPSNKVTEKGKDVELRCDPISGHTALYWYRQSLGQGLEFLIYFQGNSAPDKSGLPSDRFSAERTGGSVSTLTIQRTQQEDSAVYLCASSLWEGAEKLFFGSGTQLSVL.

Only a few counts were recorded for this clonotype. The chain carries TRBV30 and TRBJ1-5; D not certain. The V end lost 0 bases, the J end lost 7 bases, and 10 bases lay between the germline ends. Looked up from germline, CDR1 is GTSNPN and CDR2 is SVGIG (reference sequence). The CDR3 loop spans 13 amino acids. DNA of the CDR3: TGTGCCTGGAGTGTGGACGCGGGGCAGCCCCAGCATTTT. This sequence encodes CAWSVDAGQPQHF.

In its sample, this clonotype was seen a few times. This chain links TRBV11-2 with TRBJ2-2; 8 nucleotides agree with TRBD1. CDR3 size: 15 residues. The germline CDR1 and CDR2 sequences are SGHAT and FQNNGV. Germline trimming cut 6 bases from V and 1 base from J; bases unmatched to any gene: 4. The CDR3 sequence: CASRTGTGNTGELFF. CDR3 nucleotide sequence: TGTGCCAGCAGGACCGGGACAGGGAACACCGGGGAGCTGTTTTTT.

Notes on this clonotype: One end of the junction varies from germline; a read error may be responsible. The chain employs TRBV7-2 and TRBJ2-7; tentative D call: TRBD2 (6 bases). Germline CDR1 and CDR2: SGHTA and FQGNSA. The CDR3 totals 13 residues. The DNA of the CDR3 is TGTGCCAGCAGCTTTGCGGGGCCCTATGAGCAGTACTTC. This encodes CASSFAGPYEQYF.

Ten or more counts support this clonotype. The rearrangement joins TRBV6-2 or TRBV6-3 to TRBJ2-7; D is unresolved. Germline V gives CDR1 MNHEY, CDR2 SVGEGT. CDR3 length equals 12 residues. The V gene lost 7 bases and the J gene lost 5 bases, with 12 bases spanning the gap. The CDR3 region is CASTWTSDEQYF. For the CDR3, the DNA is TGTGCCAGCACCTGGACGTCGGACGAGCAGTACTTC.

The V gene is TRBV20-1, the J gene TRBJ1-5, with 11 bases lining up with TRBD1. CDR1 and CDR2 (germline): DFQATT, SNEGSKA (reference sequence). The CDR3 sequence is 20 residues long. V shed 0 bases and J 3 bases; nucleotides not matched to a gene: 16. Here the CDR3 reads CSARDFIRDRGYFYNQPQHF. DNA for the CDR3: TGCAGTGCTAGAGATTTTATTCGGGACAGGGGGTACTTTTACAATCAGCCCCAGCATTTT.

Only a few counts were recorded for this clonotype. This chain links TRBV7-3 with TRBJ2-2; maybe TRBD2 (5 bases). Germline V gene data show CDR1 as SGHTA and CDR2 as FQGTGA. Trimming left V 6 bases short and J 7 bases short, with 12 bases between. CDR3 length equals 13 residues. CDR3 protein: CASSLDGNGELFF. In DNA form, the CDR3 reads TGTGCCAGCAGTCTCGACGGGAACGGGGAGCTGTTTTTT.

This clonotype was picked up many times. This chain uses TRBV12-3 or TRBV12-4 with TRBJ1-2; 9 bases align to TRBD1. V gave up 2 bases and J gave up 7 bases; unmatched junction bases: 11. This CDR3 region has 16 residues. The DNA for the CDR3 is TGTGCCAGCAGTTTAATGGGGACAGGGAGCCGCATTGGCTACACCTTC. Translated, it gives CASSLMGTGSRIGYTF.

The sample holds many counts of this clonotype. The chain recombines TRBV6-2 or TRBV6-3 with TRBJ2-2; D is possibly TRBD1 or TRBD2 (5 bases each). Deletions cut 2 bases from V and 3 bases from J, with 16 bases between. Germline V CDR1 and CDR2: MNHEY, SVGEGT. The CDR3 sequence is 17 residues long. The CDR3, as DNA: TGTGCCAGCAGTTACGGGTCAGGGAGTTGGTACACCGGGGAGCTGTTTTTT. The encoded protein is CASSYGSGSWYTGELFF.

There are many counts of this clonotype. V gene TRBV5-1 combines with J gene TRBJ1-1; 9 bases align to TRBD1. The CDR3 extends over 14 amino acids. With V trimmed by 3 bases and J by 5 bases, 5 bases remained unmatched. Germline assignment: CDR1 SGHRS and CDR2 YFSETQ. CDR3 coding DNA: TGCGCCAGCAGCTGGACAGGGGAGGAAACTGAAGCTTTCTTT. Its translation is CASSWTGEETEAFF.

V gene TRBV13 combines with J gene TRBJ1-1; D unresolved. Looked up from germline, CDR1 is PRHDT and CDR2 is FYEKMQ (reference sequence). The length of the CDR3 is 18 residues. V shed 0 bases and J shed 3 bases, with 20 bases lying between them. The DNA of the CDR3 is TGTGCCAGCAGCTTAGGAAATGGGATCCGCCCAAATTACACTGAAGCTTTCTTT. Residues: CASSLGNGIRPNYTEAFF.

This clonotype turned up a few times. The chain couples TRBV7-9 to TRBJ1-2; D is undetermined. The V end was cut by 2 bases, the J end by 0 bases, with 13 bases between. Germline assignment: CDR1 SEHNR and CDR2 FQNEAQ (reference sequence). The CDR3 has 16 residues. The CDR3 is CASSLPNRISNYGYTF. As DNA, the CDR3 is TGTGCCAGCAGCTTACCCAACCGAATTTCTAACTATGGCTACACCTTC.

This clonotype was observed many times. The J gene is TRBJ1-1, the V gene TRBV12-3 or TRBV12-4, with D hard to call. V lost 6 bases and J lost 4, with 15 bases in between. This CDR3 spans 14 amino acids. The CDR3 reads CASSPGLPVTEAFF. The CDR3 DNA reads as TGTGCCAGCAGCCCCGGCCTGCCGGTCACTGAAGCTTTCTTT.

As for this clonotype: One end of the junction is discordant with germline, which a read error may explain. The chain recombines TRBV28 with TRBJ1-5; no clear D gene. The CDR3 totals 14 residues. Germline V CDR1 and CDR2: MDHEN, SYDVKM. This chain's CDR3 is CASSSSVSNQPQHF. DNA for the CDR3: TGTGCCAGTAGTTCATCGGTGAGCAATCAGCCCCAGCATTTT.

The chain has TRBV7-2 and TRBJ2-7; tentatively, D is TRBD2 (5 bases). The germline V and J ends were trimmed by 5 bases and 2 bases, with 19 bases remaining between them. The CDR3 totals 16 residues. The V gene's germline CDR1 is SGHTA and CDR2 FQGNSA. The CDR3 DNA follows: TGTGCCAGCAGCCCCCAAGGTAGCGTGCCAGCCTACGAGCAGTACTTC. As protein: CASSPQGSVPAYEQYF.